A selection of T cell receptor beta chains follows, all from one sample in a study of early T cells in non-severe SARS-CoV-2 infection. TCRdb re-called the 5' RACE reads through MiXCR, storing one row per CDR3 protein. The sample consists of about 33,000 distinct CDR3 sequences, roughly 5.9% of them appearing once. The source material was whole blood. These receptors originate from an adult who was a healthcare worker with PCR-confirmed SARS-CoV-2 infection or an uninfected control (not recorded which). The CDR3 runs from the conserved cysteine through the conserved F or W. The D gene is left open where the match is weak. Size tells how often a clone was seen (once, few, many) or the class of an expanded clone, and some rows leave it out.

>TRBV6-5|13|.|TRBJ2-1|many
TGTGCCAGCAGGTTGGGGCCTGGCAATGAGCAGTTCTTC
CASRLGPGNEQFF
>TRBV6-2/TRBV6-3|17|TRBD2|TRBJ2-1|many
TGTGCCAGCAGCAGAATCACCGGGACTAGCGGGAGAGGTGAGCAGTTCTTC
CASSRITGTSGRGEQFF
>TRBV19|16|.|TRBJ1-2|many
TGTGCCAGTAGTATAGACGCCCTAGGGGGGCCTGATGGCTACACCTTC
CASSIDALGGPDGYTF
>TRBV27|13|.|TRBJ2-5|.
TGTGCCAGCAGTTTAGCTCAAACAGGGACCCAGTACTTC
CASSLAQTGTQYF
>TRBV11-2|14|.|TRBJ2-3|many
TGTGCCAGCAGCTTAGGAACTCGCGGAGATACGCAGTATTTT
CASSLGTRGDTQYF
>TRBV20-1|17|TRBD2|TRBJ2-5|few
TGCAGTGCTAGGTGGCGGGAGGGGACGAGACCGAAAGAGACCCAGTACTTC
CSARWREGTRPKETQYF
>TRBV19|16|TRBD2|TRBJ2-3|few
TGTGCCAGTACCATGGAGGCTAGCGGGAGACCAGATACGCAGTATTTT
CASTMEASGRPDTQYF
>TRBV4-3|14|.|TRBJ1-5|many
TGCGCCAGCAGCTGGGGGATTAACGGGCAGCCCCAGCATTTT
CASSWGINGQPQHF
>TRBV10-1|14|.|TRBJ2-3|.
TGCGCCAGCAGTGAGACGGGATGGACAGATACGCAGTATTTT
CASSETGWTDTQYF
>TRBV7-8|13|.|TRBJ2-5|few
TGTGCCAGCAGCTTAGACCCCCAAGAGACCCAGTACTTC
CASSLDPQETQYF
>TRBV6-5|17|TRBD2|TRBJ2-3|many
TGTGCCAGCAGTGCCCTACTAGCGGGGTATAGCACAGATACGCAGTATTTT
CASSALLAGYSTDTQYF
>TRBV6-1|15|.|TRBJ1-4|.
TGTGCCAGCAGTGAATTAGGCTGGGGGCGCGAAAAACTGTTTTTT
CASSELGWGREKLFF
>TRBV3-1|15|.|TRBJ2-7|.
TGTGCCAGCAGCCAAGATTCGGGGCTAGGGAACGAGCAGTACTTC
CASSQDSGLGNEQYF
>TRBV10-1|12|.|TRBJ1-1|many
TGCGCCAGCAGTCCAGGGGAGCCGTGGGCTTTCTTT
CASSPGEPWAFF
>TRBV27|13|.|TRBJ2-7|many
TGTGCCAGCAGTTTACCCCGACAGAACGAGCAGTACTTC
CASSLPRQNEQYF
>TRBV2|17|TRBD1|TRBJ1-4|few
TGTGCCAGCAGTCCGGGACAGCCGAGCTCAACTAATGAAAAACTGTTTTTT
CASSPGQPSSTNEKLFF
>TRBV12-3/TRBV12-4|19|.|TRBJ2-3|many
TGTGCCAGCAGTTTTAGCCTCCTCTCTGGTGTAGGGGAACCAGATACGCAGTATTTT
CASSFSLLSGVGEPDTQYF
>TRBV18|15|TRBD1|TRBJ1-2|many
TGTGCCAGCTCACCAAGGACAGGGCTTAAAAGTGGCTACACCTTC
CASSPRTGLKSGYTF
>TRBV6-2/TRBV6-3|16|TRBD2|TRBJ2-7|.
TGTGCCAGCATGTCTACTAGCGGAGGAGGGATATACGAGCAGTACTTC
CASMSTSGGGIYEQYF
>TRBV6-1|14|.|TRBJ1-1|.
TGTGCCAGCAGCCTGGACACGGGGGCCACTGAAGCTTTCTTT
CASSLDTGATEAFF
>TRBV5-8|15|.|TRBJ1-5|many
TGTGCCAGCACCTTTCATGGGCGGGGGGATCAGCCCCAGCATTTT
CASTFHGRGDQPQHF
>TRBV7-9|12|.|TRBJ2-7|many
TGTGCCAGCAACCCGGGACCTTACGAGCAGTACTTC
CASNPGPYEQYF